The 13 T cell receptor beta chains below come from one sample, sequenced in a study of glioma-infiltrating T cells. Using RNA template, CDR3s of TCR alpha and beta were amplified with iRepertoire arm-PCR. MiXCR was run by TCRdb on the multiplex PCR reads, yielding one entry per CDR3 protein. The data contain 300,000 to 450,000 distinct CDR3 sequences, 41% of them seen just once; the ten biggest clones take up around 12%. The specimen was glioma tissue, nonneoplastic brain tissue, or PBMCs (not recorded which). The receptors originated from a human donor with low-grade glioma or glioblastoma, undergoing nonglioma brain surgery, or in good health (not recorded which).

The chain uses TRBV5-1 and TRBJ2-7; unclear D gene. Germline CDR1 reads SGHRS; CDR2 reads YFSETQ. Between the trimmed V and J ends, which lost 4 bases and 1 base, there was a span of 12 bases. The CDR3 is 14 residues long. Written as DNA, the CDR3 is TGCGCCAGCAGCCCCACACAGAATTCCTACGAGCAGTACTTC. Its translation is CASSPTQNSYEQYF.

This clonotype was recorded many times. Here the CDR3 reads CASSYGGEEAFF. The CDR3 DNA reads TGTGCCAGCAGTTACGGGGGGGAGGAAGCTTTCTTT. The chain links TRBV6-5 to TRBJ1-1; possible D gene TRBD1, 5 bases. The CDR3 runs to 12 residues. The V end lost 2 bases, the J end lost 8 bases, and 9 bases lay between the germline ends. CDR1 is MNHEY, CDR2 SVGAGI, per germline.

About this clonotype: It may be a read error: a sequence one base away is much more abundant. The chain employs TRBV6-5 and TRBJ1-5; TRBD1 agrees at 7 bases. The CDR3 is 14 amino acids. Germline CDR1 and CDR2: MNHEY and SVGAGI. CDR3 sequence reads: CGSSYFQGEQPQHF. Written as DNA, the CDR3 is TGTGGCAGCAGTTACTTTCAGGGGGAACAGCCCCAGCATTTT.

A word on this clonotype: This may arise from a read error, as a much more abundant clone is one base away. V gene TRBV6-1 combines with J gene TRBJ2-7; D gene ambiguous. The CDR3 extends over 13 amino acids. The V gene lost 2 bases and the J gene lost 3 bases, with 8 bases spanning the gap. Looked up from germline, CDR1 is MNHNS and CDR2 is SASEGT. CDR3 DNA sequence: TGTGCCAGCAGTGAACCCCTCGGCTACGAGCAGTACTTC. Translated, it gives CASSEPLGYEQYF.

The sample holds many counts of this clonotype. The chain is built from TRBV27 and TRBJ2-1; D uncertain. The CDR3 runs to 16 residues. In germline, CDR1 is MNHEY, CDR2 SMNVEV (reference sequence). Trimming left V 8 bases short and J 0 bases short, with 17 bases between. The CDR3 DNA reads TGTGCCAGCTGCCTCGGCGGATTCAGCTCCTACAATGAGCAGTTCTTC. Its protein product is CASCLGGFSSYNEQFF.

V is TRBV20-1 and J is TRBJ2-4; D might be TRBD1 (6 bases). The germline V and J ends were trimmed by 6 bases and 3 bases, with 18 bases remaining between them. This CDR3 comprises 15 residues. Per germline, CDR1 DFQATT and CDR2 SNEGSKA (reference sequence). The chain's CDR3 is CSADAGAEGKNIQYF. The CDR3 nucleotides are TGCAGTGCAGACGCAGGGGCTGAGGGCAAAAACATTCAGTACTTC.

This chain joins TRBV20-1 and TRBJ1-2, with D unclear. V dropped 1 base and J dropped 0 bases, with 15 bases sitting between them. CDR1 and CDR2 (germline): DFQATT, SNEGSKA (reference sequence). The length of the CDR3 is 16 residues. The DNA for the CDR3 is TGCAGTGCTAGAGGGTTCAAACGGGGTGCTAACTATGGCTACACCTTC. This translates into CSARGFKRGANYGYTF.

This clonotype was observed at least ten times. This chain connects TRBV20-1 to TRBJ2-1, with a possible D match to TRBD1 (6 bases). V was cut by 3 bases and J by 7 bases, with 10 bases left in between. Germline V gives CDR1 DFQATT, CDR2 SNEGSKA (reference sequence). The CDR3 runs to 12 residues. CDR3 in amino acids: CSASRGLNEQFF. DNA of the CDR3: TGCAGTGCTAGTAGGGGGTTGAATGAGCAGTTCTTC.

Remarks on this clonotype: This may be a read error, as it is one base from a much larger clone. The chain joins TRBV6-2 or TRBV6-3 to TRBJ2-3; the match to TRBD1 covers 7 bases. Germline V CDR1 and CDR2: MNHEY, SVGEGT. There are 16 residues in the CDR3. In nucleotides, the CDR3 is TGTGCCAGCAGTAAGGGTACAGGGGAGCGAGCAGATGCGCAGTATTTT. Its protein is CASSKGTGERADAQYF.

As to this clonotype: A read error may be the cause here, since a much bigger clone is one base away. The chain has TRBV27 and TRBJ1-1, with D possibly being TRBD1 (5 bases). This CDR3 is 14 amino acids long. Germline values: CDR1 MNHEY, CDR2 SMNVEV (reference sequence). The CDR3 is CAGSLKAGITEAFF. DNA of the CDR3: TGTGCCGGCAGTTTAAAGGCAGGGATCACTGAAGCTTTCTTT.

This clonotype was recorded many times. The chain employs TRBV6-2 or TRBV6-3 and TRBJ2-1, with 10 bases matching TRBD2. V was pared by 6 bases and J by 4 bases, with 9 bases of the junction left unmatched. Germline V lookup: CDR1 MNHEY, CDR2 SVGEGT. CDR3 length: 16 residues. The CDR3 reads CASSLGLAGVYNEQFF. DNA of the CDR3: TGTGCCAGCAGCCTGGGCCTAGCGGGAGTGTACAATGAGCAGTTCTTC.

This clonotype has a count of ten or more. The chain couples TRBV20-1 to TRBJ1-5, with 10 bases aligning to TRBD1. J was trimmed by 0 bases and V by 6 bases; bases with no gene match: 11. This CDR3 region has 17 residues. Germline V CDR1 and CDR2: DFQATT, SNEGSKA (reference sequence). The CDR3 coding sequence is TGCAGTGCAAAGGGTGGACAGGGGGTGTTTAGCAATCAGCCCCAGCATTTT. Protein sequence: CSAKGGQGVFSNQPQHF.

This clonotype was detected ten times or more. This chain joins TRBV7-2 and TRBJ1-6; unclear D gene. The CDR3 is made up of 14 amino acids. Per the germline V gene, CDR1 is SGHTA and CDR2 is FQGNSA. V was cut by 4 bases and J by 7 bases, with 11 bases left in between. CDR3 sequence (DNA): TGTGCCAGCAGCTCCCAACTGGCCAATTCACCCCTCCACTTT. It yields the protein CASSSQLANSPLHF.